These 19 T cell receptor beta chains were sequenced from one sample in a study of naive and memory T cell subsets. Ligated cDNA underwent four rounds of PCR with nested alpha and beta constant region primers and SP2. TCRdb redid the calling of the UMI-ligation and nested PCR reads with MiXCR, one entry per CDR3 protein. The profile covers about 37,000 distinct CDR3 sequences, with approximately 10% appearing a single time and roughly 3.6% taken by the ten largest. Stated treatment: skin biopsy from PPD injection site in Mantoux-positive individual. A UMI-containing oligonucleotide was joined by 3' ligation to the TCR cDNA template. This sample comprised skin, obtained from a tuberculin skin test site. These TCRs come from an adult in good health.

J is TRBJ2-3 and V is TRBV28; D unclear. Germline-derived CDR1 and CDR2 are MDHEN and SYDVKM. This CDR3 is built from 15 residues. The V and J ends lost 3 bases and 3 bases respectively, with 13 bases between them. In nucleotides, the CDR3 is TGTGCCAGCAGTTTCCGAACTCAAGGGACAGATACGCAGTATTTT. Amino acid sequence: CASSFRTQGTDTQYF.

This clonotype was picked up a small number of times. J is TRBJ2-5 and V is TRBV5-1; D is perhaps TRBD2 (5 bases). The length of the CDR3 is 13 residues. The germline V and J ends were trimmed by 0 bases and 4 bases, with 7 bases remaining between them. CDR1 SGHRS and CDR2 YFSETQ come from the germline V gene. CDR3 region: CASSLGGSETQYF. CDR3 coding DNA: TGCGCCAGCAGCTTGGGAGGGTCAGAGACCCAGTACTTC.

This clonotype occurred many times. The chain uses TRBV20-1 and TRBJ2-1; D ambiguous. Germline CDR1 is DFQATT and CDR2 is SNEGSKA (reference sequence). V was pared by 6 bases and J by 6 bases, with 9 bases between. There are 11 residues in the CDR3. CDR3 nucleotides: TGCAGTGCCCAACTCGTCAATGAGCAGTTCTTC. Residues: CSAQLVNEQFF.

This clonotype was counted ten times or more. The chain uses TRBV5-1 and TRBJ2-6, with 11 bases fitting TRBD1. There are 18 residues in the CDR3. Per the germline V gene, CDR1 is SGHRS and CDR2 is YFSETQ. V lost 4 bases to trimming and J lost 0 bases; unmatched junction nucleotides: 6. The CDR3 sequence: CASSLAGTGGSGANVLTF. The DNA for the CDR3 is TGCGCCAGCAGCCTAGCGGGGACAGGGGGCTCTGGGGCCAACGTCCTGACTTTC.

By proportion, this clonotype is medium-sized. The CDR3 nucleotides read TGTGCCAGCAGCGTAACAGGGGCCTCCTACGAGCAGTACTTC. Translating it yields CASSVTGASYEQYF. This sequence joins TRBV9 and TRBJ2-7, with 7 bases aligning to TRBD1. This CDR3 is 14 amino acids long. V shed 1 base, J shed 0 bases, and the junction held 1 base outside the gene matches. Germline assignment: CDR1 SGDLS and CDR2 YYNGEE. The whole variable domain, filled in from reference TRBV9 and TRBJ2-7, reads DSGVTQTPKHLITATGQRVTLRCSPRSGDLSVYWYQQSLDQGLQFLIQYYNGEERAKGNILERFSAQQFPDLHSELNLSSLELGDSALYFCASSVTGASYEQYFGPGTRLTVT.

This chain uses TRBV20-1 with TRBJ1-6; D gene unclear. The V and J ends lost 5 bases and 0 bases respectively, with 11 bases between them. The CDR3 sequence is 15 residues long. Per the germline V gene, CDR1 is DFQATT and CDR2 is SNEGSKA (reference sequence). The CDR3 sequence is CSAALSSSYNSPLHF. The CDR3 DNA is TGCAGTGCTGCCTTATCCAGCTCCTATAATTCACCCCTCCACTTT.

This clonotype came up a few times. The rearrangement uses TRBV20-1 and TRBJ2-7, with 8 bases aligning to TRBD1. From germline, CDR1 is DFQATT and CDR2 SNEGSKA (reference sequence). CDR3 length equals 15 residues. The V gene end was trimmed by 6 bases and the J gene end by 3 bases; junction bases not matched to a gene: 13. The CDR3 loop reads CSAKSPDRVFYEQYF. The CDR3 DNA reads TGCAGTGCCAAGTCCCCGGACAGGGTCTTCTACGAGCAGTACTTC.

V usage is TRBV9 and J usage is TRBJ2-1, with 9 bases lining up with TRBD2. The trim removed 0 bases at V and 6 bases at J, leaving 4 bases unmatched. Germline-derived CDR1 and CDR2 are SGDLS and YYNGEE. The CDR3 totals 15 residues. The CDR3: CASSVGLAGVNEQFF. The CDR3 nucleotides read TGTGCCAGCAGCGTAGGTTTAGCGGGGGTCAATGAGCAGTTCTTC.

This clonotype has ten or more counts. The rearrangement joins TRBV7-9 to TRBJ2-1; a weak D match, TRBD2 (5 bases). V was clipped by 4 bases and J by 0 bases, with 10 bases between them. CDR3 length equals 15 residues. CDR1 is SEHNR, CDR2 FQNEAQ, per germline (reference sequence). CDR3 sequence: CASSWEISSYNEQFF. CDR3 DNA: TGTGCCAGCAGCTGGGAGATAAGCTCCTACAATGAGCAGTTCTTC.

V is TRBV19 and J is TRBJ1-1; 8 bases are a match to TRBD1. This CDR3 contains 16 residues. Germline V gene lookup returns CDR1 LNHDA and CDR2 SQIVND (reference sequence). The ends lost 3 bases at V and 0 bases at J; junction bases unmatched: 6. The CDR3, as DNA: TGTGCCAGTAGTATCGCAGGGGGCGGATTGAACACTGAAGCTTTCTTT. Its translation: CASSIAGGGLNTEAFF.

V and J are TRBV29-1 and TRBJ2-3; D possibly corresponds to TRBD2 (6 bases). Looked up from germline, CDR1 is SQVTM and CDR2 is ANQGSEA. The CDR3 has 14 amino acids. Trimming stripped 6 bases from V and 0 bases from J, with 13 bases between. The chain's CDR3 is CSVISGFSTDTQYF. CDR3 bases: TGCAGCGTAATTAGCGGATTCAGCACAGATACGCAGTATTTT.

This clonotype showed up many times. Written as DNA, the CDR3 is TGTGCCAGCAGCCTCGGGGACCTAACCCGGTATTTT. Amino acids: CASSLGDLTRYF. The V call is TRBV3-1, the J call TRBJ2-3, with D perhaps matching TRBD1 or TRBD2 (5 bases each). Germline V gene data show CDR1 as LGHDT and CDR2 as YNNKEL (reference sequence). The ends were cut back, 4 bases at V and 14 bases at J, with 16 bases in the middle. The CDR3 is 12 amino acids.

The sample holds a few counts of this clonotype. The V call is TRBV25-1, the J call TRBJ1-2, with 8 positions matching TRBD1. This CDR3 is built from 15 residues. Germline V gene data show CDR1 as MGHDK and CDR2 as SYGVNS. V lost 5 bases, J lost 3 bases, and 8 bases stayed unmatched. The CDR3 bases are TGTGCCAGCAGTCCCGGCGCGGGACAGGACTATGGCTACACCTTC. It codes for CASSPGAGQDYGYTF.

This clonotype is medium-sized. This chain uses TRBV11-2 with TRBJ1-1, with 9 bases fitting TRBD1. The CDR3 covers 16 residues. Germline loops: CDR1 SGHAT, CDR2 FQNNGV. The V and J ends lost 1 base and 1 base, in that order; junction bases with no gene match: 4. This CDR3 is CASSLVQGQGNTEAFF. The CDR3 DNA reads as TGTGCCAGCAGCTTAGTACAGGGACAGGGGAACACTGAAGCTTTCTTT.

The chain combines TRBV6-2 or TRBV6-3 with TRBJ1-1; no definite D call. The CDR3 covers 12 residues. Between the trimmed V and J ends, which lost 5 bases and 8 bases, there was a span of 12 bases. Germline CDR1 is MNHEY and CDR2 is SVGEGT. CDR3 DNA: TGTGCCAGCAGTCACGGGCGTTCGGAAGCTTTCTTT. Its translation is CASSHGRSEAFF.

This clonotype is medium-sized in the sample. V gene TRBV7-2 combines with J gene TRBJ2-7, with a tentative D call TRBD1 (5 bases). Germline V lookup: CDR1 SGHTA, CDR2 FQGNSA. The length of the CDR3 is 14 residues. V was shortened by 0 bases and J by 6 bases, with 12 bases between the two germline ends. For the CDR3, the DNA is TGTGCCAGCAGCTTAGCGCGTGGGGCGATCGAGCAGTACTTC. It translates to CASSLARGAIEQYF. Together with reference TRBV7-2 and TRBJ2-7, the CDR3 gives the full variable domain: GAGVSQSPSNKVTEKGKDVELRCDPISGHTALYWYRQSLGQGLEFLIYFQGNSAPDKSGLPSDRFSAERTGGSVSTLTIQRTQQEDSAVYLCASSLARGAIEQYFGPGTRLTVT.

The chain is built from TRBV6-2 or TRBV6-3 and TRBJ2-7; TRBD2 is a possible D gene (5 bases). Per the germline V gene, CDR1 is MNHEY and CDR2 is SVGEGT. The V end was cut by 5 bases, the J end by 5 bases, with 13 bases between. The CDR3 is 13 amino acids. In DNA, the CDR3 is TGTGCCAGCAGTACACTTCGGGGTCACGAGCAGTACTTC. Translated: CASSTLRGHEQYF.

Comment on this clonotype: This could be a read error, since a much larger clone is one nucleotide away. The rearrangement links TRBV29-1 to TRBJ2-7, with 9 bases aligning to TRBD1. In germline, CDR1 is SQVTM, CDR2 ANQGSEA. J lost 2 bases, V lost 7 bases, and 6 bases had no gene match. The CDR3 has 13 residues. This CDR3 reads CSAPGQGTYEQYF. The CDR3, as DNA: TGCAGCGCCCCGGGACAGGGTACCTACGAGCAGTACTTC.

The J gene is TRBJ2-3, the V gene TRBV25-1; TRBD2 aligns across 12 bases. V dropped 5 bases and J dropped 4; count of bases not matched to a gene: 7. In germline, CDR1 is MGHDK, CDR2 SYGVNS. This CDR3 contains 16 residues. CDR3 sequence reads: CASSPGLAGRADTQYF. The CDR3 nucleotides are TGTGCCAGCAGTCCCGGACTAGCGGGGCGCGCAGATACGCAGTATTTT. Looking up the rest from reference TRBV25-1 and TRBJ2-3 gives the full variable domain: EADIYQTPRYLVIGTGKKITLECSQTMGHDKMYWYQQDPGMELHLIHYSYGVNSTEKGDLSSESTVSRIRTEHFPLTLESARPSHTSQYLCASSPGLAGRADTQYFGPGTRLTVL.